The text below deals with one TCR beta chain. Expressed TCRB transcripts were sequenced because the entire RNA isolate underwent reverse transcription. Here immunoSEQ multiplex PCR was the method, and the copy in TCRdb shows in-frame clones only, minus some. The sample holds about 210,000 clones, roughly 10% seen once. The data belong to a study of beta chain features in type 1 diabetes. CDR3 length equals 14 residues. V was cut by 3 bases and J by 5 bases, with 13 bases left in between. Germline V gene sequence: CDR1 MNHNS, CDR2 SASEGT. This receptor was taken from a man younger than 35 in good health. The chain is built from TRBV6-1 and TRBJ2-5; D might be TRBD2 (6 bases). The sequencing sample was made of central memory CD4+ T cells from blood. The DNA of the CDR3 is TGTGCCAGCAGTGACGCCAGCCGGGGGGAGACCCAGTACTTC. It translates to CASSDASRGETQYF.